Listed here are 4 T cell receptor beta chains from one sample, sequenced in a study of neurological immune-mediated disorders. TCRdb processed the 5' RACE reads anew with MiXCR; each CDR3 protein has one entry. The data hold under 50,000 distinct CDR3 sequences, with 10% to 15% observed a single time. Time point given: longitudinal time-point 2. The sequencing input was PBMCs. The receptors were sampled from a male donor with HTLV-1-associated myelopathy (HAM/TSP).

This clonotype was counted ten times or more. The V gene is TRBV20-1, the J gene TRBJ1-1; a possible D gene is TRBD1 (5 bases). The CDR3 sequence is 10 residues long. From germline, CDR1 is DFQATT and CDR2 SNEGSKA (reference sequence). The CDR3 sequence: CRGGNTEAFF. CDR3 nucleotide sequence: TGCAGGGGGGGGAACACTGAAGCTTTCTTT.

This CDR3 reads CASSLYRSVWEQYF. The CDR3 DNA follows: TGTGCCAGCAGCCTATACCGGTCGGTTTGGGAGCAGTACTTC. The V gene is TRBV7-2, the J gene TRBJ2-7; the D is unclear. The germline V gene encodes CDR1 SGHTA and CDR2 FQGNSA. The CDR3 sequence is 14 residues long. The V and J ends lost 5 bases and 7 bases respectively, with 18 bases between them.

V usage is TRBV6-4 and J usage is TRBJ2-3; maybe TRBD1 (6 bases). Germline CDR1 is MRHNA and CDR2 is SNTAGT. The CDR3 runs 15 residues. V was trimmed by 6 bases and J by 0 bases, leaving 13 bases between them. The CDR3 DNA sequence: TGTGCCAGCAGCCCTGGACAGCCGAGCACAGATACGCAGTATTTT. This encodes CASSPGQPSTDTQYF.

This clonotype has ten or more counts. The chain carries TRBV9 and TRBJ2-1, with 10 bases matching TRBD2. Germline CDR1 reads SGDLS; CDR2 reads YYNGEE. The CDR3 contains 15 residues. Unmatched junction bases numbered 11, after V lost 4 bases and J lost 10 bases. CDR3 in amino acids: CASSPQRGGLGEQFF. Written as DNA, the CDR3 is TGTGCCAGCAGCCCTCAGCGGGGGGGCCTTGGGGAGCAGTTCTTC. The entire variable domain, with the rest obtained from reference TRBV9 and TRBJ2-1, is as follows: DSGVTQTPKHLITATGQRVTLRCSPRSGDLSVYWYQQSLDQGLQFLIQYYNGEERAKGNILERFSAQQFPDLHSELNLSSLELGDSALYFCASSPQRGGLGEQFFGPGTRLTVL.